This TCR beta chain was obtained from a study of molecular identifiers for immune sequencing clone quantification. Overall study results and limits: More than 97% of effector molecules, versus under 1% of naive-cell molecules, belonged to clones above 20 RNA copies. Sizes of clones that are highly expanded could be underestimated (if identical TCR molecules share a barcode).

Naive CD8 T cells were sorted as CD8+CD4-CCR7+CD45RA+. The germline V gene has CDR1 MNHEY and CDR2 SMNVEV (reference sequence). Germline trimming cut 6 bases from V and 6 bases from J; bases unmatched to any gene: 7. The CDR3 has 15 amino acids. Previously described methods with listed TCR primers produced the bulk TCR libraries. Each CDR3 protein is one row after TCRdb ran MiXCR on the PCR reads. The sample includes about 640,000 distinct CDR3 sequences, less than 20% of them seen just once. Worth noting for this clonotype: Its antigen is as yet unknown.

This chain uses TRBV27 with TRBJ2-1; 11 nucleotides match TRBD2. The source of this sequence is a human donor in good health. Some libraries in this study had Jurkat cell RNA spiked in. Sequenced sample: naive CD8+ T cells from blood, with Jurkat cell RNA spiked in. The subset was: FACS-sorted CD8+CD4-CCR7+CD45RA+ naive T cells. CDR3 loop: CASSELAGDFNEQFF. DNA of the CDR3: TGTGCCAGCAGCGAACTAGCGGGAGATTTCAATGAGCAGTTCTTC.